The 20 T cell receptor beta chains below all came from one sample that was sequenced in a study of T-cell memory formation after mild COVID-19. In TCRdb, the 5' RACE reads were re-called with MiXCR into one record per CDR3 protein. The sample consists of just over 300,000 distinct CDR3 sequences, just under 20% of them appearing once. Material: PBMCs or a T cell subset sorted from them (not recorded which). The receptors were gathered from a man between 18 and 35 years old who had mild COVID-19 (a few samples of this study predate the infection). Cell type and time point are not known.

The chain employs TRBV4-1 and TRBJ2-3, with 7 nucleotides matching TRBD1. V was pared by 3 bases and J by 2 bases, with 14 bases of the junction left unmatched. From germline, CDR1 is MGHRA and CDR2 YSYEKL. The CDR3 loop spans 18 amino acids. CDR3 protein: CASSQLLGTEEYTDTQYF. The CDR3, as DNA: TGCGCCAGCAGCCAGCTCCTCGGGACAGAGGAATACACAGATACGCAGTATTTT.

The rearrangement joins TRBV29-1 to TRBJ1-2; D may be TRBD1 (6 bases). Trimming removed 6 bases from V and 3 bases from J, with 14 bases in between. The length of the CDR3 is 13 residues. Germline assignment: CDR1 SQVTM and CDR2 ANQGSEA. In nucleotides, the CDR3 is TGCAGCGTCCTAACAGGGAGGGACTATGGCTACACCTTC. Protein sequence: CSVLTGRDYGYTF.

V is TRBV11-2 and J is TRBJ2-3; D gene ambiguous. V gave up 2 bases and J gave up 6 bases, with 27 bases separating them. This CDR3 has 19 residues. The germline gives CDR1 SGHAT, CDR2 FQNNGV. The CDR3 sequence: CASSLRGDWTNRRLDTQYF. CDR3 nucleotides: TGTGCCAGCAGCTTACGCGGAGATTGGACCAATAGGAGATTGGATACGCAGTATTTT.

The rearrangement uses TRBV18 and TRBJ1-6, with a tentative D call TRBD1 (6 bases). Germline V CDR1 and CDR2: KGHSH, LQKENI. CDR3 length equals 14 residues. The V end was cut by 5 bases, the J end by 10 bases, with 15 bases between. The CDR3 protein is CASSRGSAESPLHF. The CDR3 nucleotides are TGTGCCAGCTCAAGGGGGAGCGCCGAATCACCCCTCCACTTT.

This clonotype was detected only a few times. The rearrangement links TRBV20-1 to TRBJ1-2, with D uncertain. The CDR3 is 13 amino acids. V gave up 0 bases and J gave up 4 bases, with 9 bases separating them. Germline V gene sequence: CDR1 DFQATT, CDR2 SNEGSKA (reference sequence). The CDR3 DNA is TGCAGTGCTAGAGAGGGCAGGCGCTATGGCTACACCTTC. Its translation: CSAREGRRYGYTF.

This clonotype was seen only once. The CDR3 does not close with the conserved phenylalanine or tryptophan, likely indicating a read error. The genes are TRBV6-1 and TRBJ2-7; tentative D call: TRBD1 (7 bases). This CDR3 contains 16 residues. Germline V gene data show CDR1 as MNHNS and CDR2 as SASEGT. V lost 6 bases and J 2 bases, leaving 20 bases between the germline ends. CDR3 in DNA: TGTGCCAGCAGGAGGTCGGGGGACAGTCTTACCTACGAGCAGTACTTA. Its translation: CASRRSGDSLTYEQYL.

The chain combines TRBV6-4 with TRBJ2-3; TRBD1 or TRBD2 may be the D gene (5 bases each). Per germline, CDR1 MRHNA and CDR2 SNTAGT. V was shortened by 7 bases and J by 0 bases, with 14 bases between the two germline ends. The length of the CDR3 is 15 residues. Here the CDR3 DNA reads TGTGCCAGCACCCCCGGGACGGGGAGCACAGATACGCAGTATTTT. Protein: CASTPGTGSTDTQYF.

This clonotype was detected a few times. The chain couples TRBV5-1 to TRBJ1-6, with D unresolved. Trimming cost V 0 bases and J 9 bases, with 13 bases left between them. Germline V gene lookup returns CDR1 SGHRS and CDR2 YFSETQ. This CDR3 has 15 amino acids. CDR3 bases: TGCGCCAGCAGCTTGGCCCCGGGAGAGGGTTCACCCCTCCACTTT. Protein sequence: CASSLAPGEGSPLHF. Full variable domain (rest looked up from reference TRBV5-1 and TRBJ1-6): KAGVTQTPRYLIKTRGQQVTLSCSPISGHRSVSWYQQTPGQGLQFLFEYFSETQRNKGNFPGRFSGRQFSNSRSEMNVSTLELGDSALYLCASSLAPGEGSPLHFGNGTRLTVT.

The rearrangement joins TRBV5-6 to TRBJ2-3; 11 bases agree with TRBD2. The CDR3 runs 16 residues. Germline loops: CDR1 SGHDT, CDR2 YYEEEE. J lost 2 bases, V lost 4 bases, and 6 bases had no gene match. The CDR3 reads CASSPSGGRDTDTQYF. The CDR3 bases are TGTGCCAGCAGCCCTAGCGGGGGGCGGGACACAGATACGCAGTATTTT.

The chain recombines TRBV7-9 with TRBJ2-3; TRBD1 might be the D (5 bases). The V end was cut by 1 base, the J end by 3 bases, with 8 bases between. The CDR3 is 14 amino acids. Germline lookup yields CDR1 SEHNR and CDR2 FQNEAQ (reference sequence). CDR3 sequence (DNA): TGTGCCAGCAGCTTAGGCAGGGCAACAGATACGCAGTATTTT. This codes for CASSLGRATDTQYF.

There are a few counts of this clonotype. V is TRBV5-6 and J is TRBJ1-5; TRBD1 is a possible D gene (5 bases). Germline V lookup: CDR1 SGHDT, CDR2 YYEEEE. The CDR3 has 15 amino acids. Trimming shortened V by 2 bases and J by 6 bases, and 15 bases separated the two germline ends. The CDR3 loop is CASSLKGVVRQPQHF. The CDR3 DNA is TGTGCCAGCAGCTTAAAAGGGGTAGTACGTCAGCCCCAGCATTTT.

This clonotype occurred many times. The chain carries TRBV5-1 and TRBJ2-5; 9 nucleotides align to TRBD2. Looked up from germline, CDR1 is SGHRS and CDR2 is YFSETQ. This CDR3 region has 15 residues. Trimming at V came to 3 bases and at J to 2 bases, leaving 5 bases not matched to a gene. The DNA for the CDR3 is TGCGCCAGCAGCTACCTAGCGGGGCCACAAGAGACCCAGTACTTC. The encoded protein is CASSYLAGPQETQYF. Full variable domain (rest looked up from reference TRBV5-1 and TRBJ2-5): KAGVTQTPRYLIKTRGQQVTLSCSPISGHRSVSWYQQTPGQGLQFLFEYFSETQRNKGNFPGRFSGRQFSNSRSEMNVSTLELGDSALYLCASSYLAGPQETQYFGPGTRLLVL.

This clonotype was counted a few times. The chain carries TRBV5-6 and TRBJ1-1; 7 nucleotides line up with TRBD1. V gave up 6 bases and J gave up 0 bases; unmatched junction bases: 5. In germline, CDR1 is SGHDT, CDR2 YYEEEE. The CDR3 has 14 residues. The CDR3 region is CASTQGTVNTEAFF. Written as DNA, the CDR3 is TGTGCCAGCACCCAGGGGACAGTGAACACTGAAGCTTTCTTT.

This clonotype was detected a few times. The chain couples TRBV10-3 to TRBJ2-7; D is perhaps TRBD2 (5 bases). Trimming cost V 0 bases and J 2 bases, with 11 bases left between them. Germline assignment: CDR1 ENHRY and CDR2 SYGVKD. This CDR3 has 15 amino acids. The CDR3 nucleotides are TGTGCCATCAGTGAGTCGAGAGGGATAACCTACGAGCAGTACTTC. Translating gives CAISESRGITYEQYF.

The chain has TRBV20-1 and TRBJ2-1, with a tentative D call TRBD2 (6 bases). Germline V gene lookup returns CDR1 DFQATT and CDR2 SNEGSKA (reference sequence). The ends were cut back, 0 bases at V and 4 bases at J, with 7 bases in the middle. This CDR3 region has 13 residues. The CDR3 spells CSARDGGYNEQFF. In nucleotides, the CDR3 is TGCAGTGCTAGAGATGGGGGGTACAATGAGCAGTTCTTC.

V usage is TRBV29-1 and J usage is TRBJ2-3; D is unclear. The ends were cut back, 3 bases at V and 5 bases at J, with 9 bases in the middle. This CDR3 comprises 12 residues. Per germline, CDR1 SQVTM and CDR2 ANQGSEA. CDR3 nucleotides: TGCAGCGTTGAGGGCGACCAAGATACGCAGTATTTT. Its translation: CSVEGDQDTQYF.

The chain combines TRBV20-1 with TRBJ1-5; no clear D. The germline CDR1 and CDR2 sequences are DFQATT and SNEGSKA (reference sequence). The CDR3 runs 16 residues. V lost 0 bases and J 6 bases, leaving 18 bases between the germline ends. The CDR3, as DNA: TGCAGTGCTAGAGATCCTATAGTCCAAGAGGGTCAGCCCCAGCATTTT. It is translated as CSARDPIVQEGQPQHF.

This chain uses TRBV5-1 with TRBJ2-5, with D hard to call. The germline V and J ends were trimmed by 5 bases and 5 bases, with 19 bases remaining between them. The CDR3 is made up of 15 amino acids. Germline loops: CDR1 SGHRS, CDR2 YFSETQ. The CDR3 reads CASSSEDGVGETQYF. In DNA form, the CDR3 reads TGCGCCAGCAGTTCCGAGGACGGCGTGGGGGAGACCCAGTACTTC. Full variable domain (outside the CDR3, taken from reference TRBV5-1 and TRBJ2-5): KAGVTQTPRYLIKTRGQQVTLSCSPISGHRSVSWYQQTPGQGLQFLFEYFSETQRNKGNFPGRFSGRQFSNSRSEMNVSTLELGDSALYLCASSSEDGVGETQYFGPGTRLLVL.

This clonotype was observed a few times. The chain has TRBV7-3 and TRBJ1-2; tentatively, D is TRBD1 (5 bases). V shed 5 bases and J shed 7 bases, with 17 bases lying between them. Germline V gene data show CDR1 as SGHTA and CDR2 as FQGTGA. This CDR3 comprises 14 residues. The CDR3 nucleotides are TGTGCCAGCAGCCCCGGTCAAGGGGTGTCTGGCTACACCTTC. Protein product: CASSPGQGVSGYTF.

This clonotype was counted between two and nine times. The rearrangement joins TRBV7-9 to TRBJ2-2, with D possibly being TRBD2 (6 bases). CDR1 is SEHNR, CDR2 FQNEAQ, per germline (reference sequence). This CDR3 spans 13 amino acids. Trimming took off 3 bases at V and 6 bases at J, with 8 bases between the two ends. This chain's CDR3 is CASSFWEAGELFF. In DNA, the CDR3 is TGTGCCAGCAGCTTCTGGGAGGCCGGGGAGCTGTTTTTT.